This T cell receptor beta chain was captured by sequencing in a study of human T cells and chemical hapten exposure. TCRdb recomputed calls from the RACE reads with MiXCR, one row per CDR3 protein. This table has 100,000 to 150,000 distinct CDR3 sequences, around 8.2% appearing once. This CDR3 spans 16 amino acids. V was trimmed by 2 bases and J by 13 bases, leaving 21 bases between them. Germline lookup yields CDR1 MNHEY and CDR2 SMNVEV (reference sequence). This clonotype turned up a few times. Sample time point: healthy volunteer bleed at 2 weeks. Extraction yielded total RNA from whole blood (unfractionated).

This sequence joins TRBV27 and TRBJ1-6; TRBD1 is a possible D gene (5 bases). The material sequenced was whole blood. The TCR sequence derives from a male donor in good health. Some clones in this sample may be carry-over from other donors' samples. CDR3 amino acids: CASSLTIPARTRPLHF. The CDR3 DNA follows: TGTGCCAGCAGTTTAACGATACCCGCGAGGACAAGGCCCCTCCACTTT.